Following are 2 T cell receptor beta chains from one sample sequenced in a study of blood T cells in healthy people across ages. Then a second PCR, running roughly 7 to 11 cycles, was carried out with a sample-barcoded 5' primer and a J-beta primer mix. MiXCR, applied by TCRdb to the 5' RACE reads, yields one record per CDR3 protein. This table has 700,000 to 850,000 distinct CDR3 sequences, 40% to 65% appearing once. The sequenced material came from blood. The source of these receptors is a man older than 75 in good health.

The gene calls are TRBV3-1 and TRBJ1-1; D is undetermined. The CDR3 runs to 12 residues. V was shortened by 0 bases and J by 7 bases, with 6 bases between the two germline ends. Germline CDR1 and CDR2: LGHDT and YNNKEL (reference sequence). The CDR3 loop reads CASSQDQLEAFF. The CDR3 DNA follows: TGTGCCAGCAGCCAAGATCAGCTTGAAGCTTTCTTT.

The genes are TRBV5-1 and TRBJ2-7, with D possibly TRBD2 on 5 matching bases. V was pared by 1 base and J by 1 base, with 12 bases between. CDR3 length equals 15 residues. Germline V gene sequence: CDR1 SGHRS, CDR2 YFSETQ. The CDR3 here is CASSLYVGGSYEQYF. Here the CDR3 DNA reads TGCGCCAGCAGCTTGTATGTCGGAGGATCCTACGAGCAGTACTTC.